What follows are 8 T cell receptor beta chains derived from one specimen sequenced in a study of cytomegalovirus exposure and HLA in healthy donors. PCR used 60 Vbeta primers and 13 Jbeta primers. Method: immunoSEQ multiplex PCR; TCRdb's copy keeps in-frame clones and lacks some. Here the sample table reports roughly 62,000 clones. The sequencing input was PBMCs. The receptors derive from a woman between 18 and 30 years old in good health and CMV-seronegative.

V usage is TRBV30 and J usage is TRBJ1-5; 7 nucleotides match TRBD1. CDR1 is GTSNPN and CDR2 is SVGIG in the germline V gene (reference sequence). The CDR3 runs to 14 residues. V dropped 5 bases and J dropped 0; count of bases not matched to a gene: 4. CDR3: CAWGQENSNQPQHF. The CDR3 nucleotides are TGTGCCTGGGGACAGGAAAATAGCAATCAGCCCCAGCATTTT.

The genes are TRBV9 and TRBJ2-5; TRBD2 agrees at 16 bases. The germline V gene encodes CDR1 SGDLS and CDR2 YYNGEE. V lost 4 bases to trimming and J lost 7 bases; unmatched junction nucleotides: 13. The CDR3 length is 18 residues. The DNA of the CDR3 is TGTGCCAGCAGCACGGGACTAGCGGGGGGGACCACCGAGGGGACCCAGTACTTC. Protein product: CASSTGLAGGTTEGTQYF.

The chain links TRBV7-9 to TRBJ1-4; the match to TRBD1 covers 8 bases. CDR1 and CDR2 (germline): SEHNR, FQNEAQ (reference sequence). This CDR3 comprises 16 residues. Trimming at V came to 4 bases and at J to 4 bases, leaving 8 bases not matched to a gene. CDR3 DNA: TGTGCCAGCAGCTCATCCGCAGGGGGCGGTAATGAAAAACTGTTTTTT. Protein sequence: CASSSSAGGGNEKLFF. The full variable domain, its missing parts supplied by reference TRBV7-9 and TRBJ1-4, is DTGVSQNPRHKITKRGQNVTFRCDPISEHNRLYWYRQTLGQGPEFLTYFQNEAQLEKSRLLSDRFSAERPKGSFSTLEIQRTEQGDSAMYLCASSSSAGGGNEKLFFGSGTQLSVL.

The chain employs TRBV5-1 and TRBJ2-5, with 7 bases lining up with TRBD2. The germline V gene encodes CDR1 SGHRS and CDR2 YFSETQ. CDR3 length: 15 residues. V was pared by 0 bases and J by 1 base, with 3 bases of the junction left unmatched. CDR3 DNA sequence: TGCGCCAGCAGCTTGGCCGGGACTACCCAAGAGACCCAGTACTTC. This codes for CASSLAGTTQETQYF.

J is TRBJ2-7 and V is TRBV18; D is perhaps TRBD1 (5 bases). V was shortened by 3 bases and J by 3 bases, with 12 bases between the two germline ends. CDR3 length equals 14 residues. The germline V gene has CDR1 KGHSH and CDR2 LQKENI. The CDR3 protein is CASSPRTTSYEQYF. The CDR3 DNA reads TGTGCCAGCTCACCCAGGACAACCAGCTACGAGCAGTACTTC.

This chain links TRBV6-5 with TRBJ1-1; TRBD1 aligns across 9 bases. The CDR3 sequence is 15 residues long. Germline V CDR1 and CDR2: MNHEY, SVGAGI. The J segment lost 5 bases and the V segment lost 0 bases, leaving 4 bases of the junction unmatched. The CDR3, as DNA: TGTGCCAGCAGTTACTCGACAGGGGGGAGTACTGAAGCTTTCTTT. Amino acid sequence: CASSYSTGGSTEAFF.

This sequence joins TRBV5-3 and TRBJ2-7; tentatively, D is TRBD2 (6 bases). TRBV5-3 is treated as an ORF (open reading frame) with a function not yet certain. CDR3 length: 14 amino acids. V shed 0 bases and J shed 4 bases, with 11 bases lying between them. This CDR3 reads CARSLVEGSYEQYF. CDR3 coding DNA: TGTGCCAGAAGCTTGGTGGAGGGTAGTTACGAGCAGTACTTC.

This rearrangement joins TRBV6-5 to TRBJ1-6, with 7 bases identical to TRBD1. V shed 6 bases, J shed 9 bases, and the junction held 2 bases outside the gene matches. CDR1 and CDR2 (germline): MNHEY, SVGAGI. The CDR3 spans 12 residues. The CDR3: CASRGQLSPLHF. The CDR3 DNA follows: TGTGCCAGCAGGGGACAGCTTTCACCCCTCCACTTT.